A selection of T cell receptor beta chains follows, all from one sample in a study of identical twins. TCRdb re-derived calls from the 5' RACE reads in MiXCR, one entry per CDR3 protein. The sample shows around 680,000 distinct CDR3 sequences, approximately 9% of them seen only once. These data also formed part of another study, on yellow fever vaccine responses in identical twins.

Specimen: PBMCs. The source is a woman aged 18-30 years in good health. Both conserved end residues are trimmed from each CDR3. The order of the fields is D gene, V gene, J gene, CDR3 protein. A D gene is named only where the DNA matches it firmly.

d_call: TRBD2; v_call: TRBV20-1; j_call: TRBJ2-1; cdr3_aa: SARAAGLAGGPYEQF
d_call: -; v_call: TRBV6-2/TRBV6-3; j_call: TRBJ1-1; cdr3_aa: ASSYRGATEAF
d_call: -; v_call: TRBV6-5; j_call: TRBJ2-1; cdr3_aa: ASSYSAGTEQF
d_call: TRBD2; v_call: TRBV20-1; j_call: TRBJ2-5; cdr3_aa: SAPMRGETQY
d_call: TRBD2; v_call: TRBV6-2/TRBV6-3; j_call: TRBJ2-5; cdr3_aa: ASSPFAGGPLQETQY
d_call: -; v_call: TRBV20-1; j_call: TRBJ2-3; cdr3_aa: SVTLATSTDTQY
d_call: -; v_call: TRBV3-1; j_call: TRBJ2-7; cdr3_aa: ASHARGSKYEQY
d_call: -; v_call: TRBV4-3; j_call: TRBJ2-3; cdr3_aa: ASSRVGSLTDTQY
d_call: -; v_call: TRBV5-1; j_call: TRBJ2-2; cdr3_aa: ASSLGSSGVAPGELF
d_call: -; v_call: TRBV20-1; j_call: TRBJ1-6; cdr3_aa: SANAGGAYNSPLH
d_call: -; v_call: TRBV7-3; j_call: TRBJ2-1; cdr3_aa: ASSLNLYNEQF
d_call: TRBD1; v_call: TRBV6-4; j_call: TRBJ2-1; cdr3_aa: ASSDSPGQGGNEQF
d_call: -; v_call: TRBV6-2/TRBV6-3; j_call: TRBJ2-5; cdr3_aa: ASRKGGEETQY
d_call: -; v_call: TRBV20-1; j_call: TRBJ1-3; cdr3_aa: SAIGSRAGNTIY
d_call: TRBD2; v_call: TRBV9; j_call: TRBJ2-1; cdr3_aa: ASSGPTSGSSSPF
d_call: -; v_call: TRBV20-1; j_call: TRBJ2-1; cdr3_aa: SARDRVRGAVVEQF
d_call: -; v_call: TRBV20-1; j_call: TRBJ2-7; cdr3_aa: SARLQYYEQY
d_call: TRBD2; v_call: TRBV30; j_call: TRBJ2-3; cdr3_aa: AWRMTSGGTDTQY
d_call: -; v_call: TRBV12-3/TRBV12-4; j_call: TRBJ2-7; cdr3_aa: ASSVLRPSVLGHEQY
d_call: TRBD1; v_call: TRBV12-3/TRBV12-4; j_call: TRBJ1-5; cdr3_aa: ASSYWGGQGMKPQH
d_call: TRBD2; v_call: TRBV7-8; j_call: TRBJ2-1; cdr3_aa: ASSLRRGNYNEQF
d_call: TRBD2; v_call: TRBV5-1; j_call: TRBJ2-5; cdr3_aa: ASSLGSTSGYQETQY
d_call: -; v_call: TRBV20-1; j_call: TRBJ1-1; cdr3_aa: SARGGGTEAF
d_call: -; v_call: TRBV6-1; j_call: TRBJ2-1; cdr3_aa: ASSEEDSEGYNEQF
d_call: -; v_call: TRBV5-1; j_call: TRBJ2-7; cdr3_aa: ASSRGSPYEQY
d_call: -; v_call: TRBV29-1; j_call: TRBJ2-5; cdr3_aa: SAQGASETQY
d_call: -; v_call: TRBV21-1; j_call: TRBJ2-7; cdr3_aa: ASSKALGGHTYEQY
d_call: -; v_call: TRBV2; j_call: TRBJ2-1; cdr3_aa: ASSEIIDPEWF
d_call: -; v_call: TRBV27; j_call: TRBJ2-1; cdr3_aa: ASRKVGGTDEQF
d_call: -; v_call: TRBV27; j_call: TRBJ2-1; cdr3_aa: ASSYALEGLGNEQF
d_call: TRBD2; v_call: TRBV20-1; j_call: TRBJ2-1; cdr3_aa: SAGVGGRSNEQF
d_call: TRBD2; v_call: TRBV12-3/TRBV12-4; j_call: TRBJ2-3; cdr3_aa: ASSLMLAGGTDTQY
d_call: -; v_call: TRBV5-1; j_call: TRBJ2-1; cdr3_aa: ASSLRSGDSYNEQF
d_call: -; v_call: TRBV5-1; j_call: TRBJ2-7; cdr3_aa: ASSFGQHGGEQY
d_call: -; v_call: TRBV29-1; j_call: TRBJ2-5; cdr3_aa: SVESPRLGITLRTQY
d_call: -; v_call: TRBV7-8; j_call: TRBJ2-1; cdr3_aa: ASSRDSNSYNEQF
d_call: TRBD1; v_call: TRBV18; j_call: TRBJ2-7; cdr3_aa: ASSPETGSYEQY
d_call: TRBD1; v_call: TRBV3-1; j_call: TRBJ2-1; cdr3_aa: ASSQEGTGYDEQF
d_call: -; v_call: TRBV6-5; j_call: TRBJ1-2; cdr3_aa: ASSYWGDGYT
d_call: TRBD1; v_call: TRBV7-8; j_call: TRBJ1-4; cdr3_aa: ASSLSQKTSRGRNEKLF